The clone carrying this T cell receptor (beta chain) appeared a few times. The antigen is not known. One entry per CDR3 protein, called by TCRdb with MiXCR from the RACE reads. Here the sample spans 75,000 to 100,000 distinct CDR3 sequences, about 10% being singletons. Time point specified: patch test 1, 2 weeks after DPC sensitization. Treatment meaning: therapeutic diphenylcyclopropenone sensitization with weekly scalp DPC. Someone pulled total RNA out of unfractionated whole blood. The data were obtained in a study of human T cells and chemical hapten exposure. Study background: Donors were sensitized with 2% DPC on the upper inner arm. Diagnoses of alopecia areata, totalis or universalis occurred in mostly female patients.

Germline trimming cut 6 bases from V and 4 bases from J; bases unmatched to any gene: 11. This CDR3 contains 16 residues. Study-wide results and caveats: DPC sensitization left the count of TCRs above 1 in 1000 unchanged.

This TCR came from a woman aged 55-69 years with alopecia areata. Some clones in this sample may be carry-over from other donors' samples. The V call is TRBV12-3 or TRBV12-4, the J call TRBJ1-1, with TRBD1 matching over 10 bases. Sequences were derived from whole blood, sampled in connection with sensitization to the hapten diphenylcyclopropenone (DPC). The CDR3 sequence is CASRSGTGAFGTEAFF. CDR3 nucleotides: TGTGCCAGCAGATCCGGGACAGGGGCGTTTGGCACTGAAGCTTTCTTT.